Shown below are 2 T cell receptor beta chains from a single sample sequenced in a study of blood T cell repertoires in COVID-19. Profiling relied on immunoSEQ multiplex PCR, and the TCRdb table lists in-frame clones only, not all of them. The table lists about 150,000 clones, more than 60% of them singletons. The sequenced material came from peripheral blood. These receptor sequences come from a man in his fifties or sixties with acute or convalescent COVID-19.

A word on this clone: The same CDR3 can be traced to other DNA sequences in this sample. The chain carries TRBV5-1 and TRBJ2-3; 11 bases line up with TRBD2. J was trimmed by 4 bases and V by 0 bases; bases with no gene match: 1. The CDR3 totals 15 residues. Germline V gene data show CDR1 as SGHRS and CDR2 as YFSETQ. The CDR3 region has the DNA TGCGCCAGCAGCTTGGGACTAGCGGGGCCAGATACGCAGTATTTT. It is translated as CASSLGLAGPDTQYF.

The rearrangement uses TRBV18 and TRBJ2-5; D call uncertain. The V end lost 6 bases, the J end lost 1 base, and 9 bases lay between the germline ends. The germline V gene has CDR1 KGHSH and CDR2 LQKENI. The CDR3 is made up of 13 amino acids. This CDR3 reads CASSGETQETQYF. The CDR3 nucleotides read TGTGCCAGCTCGGGCGAGACCCAAGAGACCCAGTACTTC.